The next 15 T cell receptor beta chains were all read from a single sample in a study of T cells in Graves' hyperthyroidism and ophthalmopathy (dated by TCRdb to about 2019). Receptors were amplified or captured by multiplex PCR. The reads were generated on an Illumina HiSeq 2000. The TCR beta CDR3 regions were amplified from RNA transcripts. The TCR CDR3 was subjected to a first round of RT-PCR using the HTBI primer set and the Qiagen OneStep RT-PCR kit. TCRdb reprocessing: public reads trimmed at Q25 with fastp, clones called with MiXCR, in-frame beta chains kept. Every CDR3 protein is listed once, alongside the most common genes and DNA of its rows. The sample yields hundreds of thousands of distinct CDR3 sequences; nearly 45% were counted once. Together, the top ten hold under 8% of the sample. The sample comprised peripheral blood or thyroid tissue (not recorded which). Receptors originate from an adult man with Graves' disease, either hyperthyroidism or ophthalmopathy (not recorded which).

This clonotype showed up just a few times. The chain has TRBV20-1 and TRBJ2-7; D tentatively fits TRBD1 or TRBD2 (5 bases each). The CDR3 runs to 14 residues. V was cut by 6 bases and J by 0 bases, with 15 bases left in between. The germline CDR1 and CDR2 sequences are DFQATT and SNEGSKA (reference sequence). This chain's CDR3 is CSARDGKSSYEQYF. In nucleotides, the CDR3 is TGCAGTGCCAGGGACGGGAAGAGCTCCTACGAGCAGTACTTC.

This clonotype was counted only a few times. The rearrangement links TRBV10-3 to TRBJ1-2; weak D call: TRBD1 (6 bases). The CDR3 sequence is 13 residues long. V lost 10 bases and J lost 4, with 16 bases in between. Germline CDR1 and CDR2: ENHRY and SYGVKD. CDR3 residues: CASIPGDFYGYTF. The CDR3 DNA follows: TGTGCCAGCATTCCAGGGGATTTCTATGGCTACACCTTC.

The gene calls are TRBV7-8 and TRBJ1-1; D gene unclear. Deletions cut 5 bases from V and 0 bases from J, with 22 bases between. Germline V gene data show CDR1 as SGHVS and CDR2 as FQNEAQ. This CDR3 has 18 amino acids. The CDR3 is CASSPINPLLGMNTEAFF. CDR3 DNA sequence: TGTGCCAGCAGCCCTATAAACCCATTGTTAGGGATGAACACTGAAGCTTTCTTT.

The V and J genes are TRBV15 and TRBJ1-6, with D possibly being TRBD1 (5 bases). This CDR3 comprises 14 residues. The germline V gene has CDR1 LNHNV and CDR2 YYDKDF (reference sequence). Trimming stripped 1 base from V and 9 bases from J, with 10 bases between. The CDR3 reads CATSRGQTTSPLHF. CDR3 nucleotide sequence: TGTGCCACCAGCAGAGGACAGACCACTTCACCCCTCCACTTT.

The chain couples TRBV5-4 to TRBJ2-5; a possible D gene is TRBD2 (6 bases). V was shortened by 4 bases and J by 1 base, with 14 bases between the two germline ends. CDR1 SGHNT and CDR2 YYREEE come from the germline V gene (reference sequence). The CDR3 length is 15 residues. The CDR3 here is CASSPNLAPQETQYF. The CDR3 DNA is TGTGCCAGCAGCCCCAATCTAGCGCCCCAAGAGACCCAGTACTTC.

Comment on this clonotype: A read error may explain this, as a much larger clone is one base away. This chain links TRBV2 with TRBJ1-2, with D unresolved. Per the germline V gene, CDR1 is SNHLY and CDR2 is FYNNEI. The CDR3 has 13 residues. With 4 bases removed from V and 4 bases from J, the gap between germline ends came to 10 bases. The DNA of the CDR3 is TGTGCCAGCAGTGGAGCTTACAGCTATGGCTACACCTTC. Translating gives CASSGAYSYGYTF.

This clonotype has at least ten counts. The chain uses TRBV27 and TRBJ2-5; 7 nucleotides agree with TRBD2. This CDR3 has 17 residues. Germline V CDR1 and CDR2: MNHEY, SMNVEV (reference sequence). V dropped 6 bases and J dropped 0; count of bases not matched to a gene: 13. CDR3 sequence: CASSHKGGGPYQETQYF. DNA for the CDR3: TGTGCCAGCAGCCATAAGGGCGGGGGACCTTACCAAGAGACCCAGTACTTC.

This chain links TRBV12-3 or TRBV12-4 with TRBJ1-1; possibly TRBD1 for D (6 bases). Trimming left V 3 bases short and J 2 bases short, with 25 bases between. This CDR3 spans 19 amino acids. CDR3 nucleotides: TGTGCCAGCAGTTTGTTCAAAATTACAGGGAACTCTGGTAACACTGAAGCTTTCTTT. It yields the protein CASSLFKITGNSGNTEAFF.

The chain couples TRBV6-5 to TRBJ2-5; 9 nucleotides match TRBD2. Unmatched junction bases numbered 14, after V lost 4 bases and J lost 2 bases. The length of the CDR3 is 18 residues. Germline V gene data show CDR1 as MNHEY and CDR2 as SVGAGI. The CDR3 DNA reads TGTGCCAGCAGTTCCCTCGGCGGGAGGGAACTCTATCAAGAGACCCAGTACTTC. This gives the protein CASSSLGGRELYQETQYF.

The table lists this clonotype with many counts. The chain links TRBV29-1 to TRBJ1-2; no clear D gene. Germline assignment: CDR1 SQVTM and CDR2 ANQGSEA. The CDR3 has 12 residues. Trimming shortened V by 6 bases and J by 0 bases, and 8 bases separated the two germline ends. CDR3 coding DNA: TGCAGCGTACCGGGAGCTAACTATGGCTACACCTTC. Its protein product is CSVPGANYGYTF.

This sequence joins TRBV10-3 and TRBJ1-6, with a weak D call TRBD1 (6 bases). CDR1 ENHRY and CDR2 SYGVKD come from the germline V gene. With 10 bases removed from V and 8 bases from J, the gap between germline ends came to 18 bases. This CDR3 is built from 14 residues. The CDR3 nucleotides are TGTGCCAGCGGAATCGGGACACCTGATTCACCCCTCCACTTT. Its protein product is CASGIGTPDSPLHF.

The chain employs TRBV2 and TRBJ1-1; no definite D call. Deletions cut 5 bases from V and 4 bases from J, with 14 bases between. The CDR3 has 14 residues. In germline, CDR1 is SNHLY, CDR2 FYNNEI. CDR3 in amino acids: CASSLRGMGTEAFF. CDR3 in DNA: TGTGCCAGCAGTTTACGGGGTATGGGCACTGAAGCTTTCTTT.

This clonotype was observed many times. The V gene is TRBV7-6, the J gene TRBJ2-7, with D unclear. The CDR3 extends over 13 amino acids. Germline V CDR1 and CDR2: SGHVS, FNYEAQ. V was cut by 1 base and J by 5 bases, with 9 bases left in between. This CDR3 is CASSLGGHNEQYF. The CDR3 DNA reads TGTGCCAGCAGCTTAGGTGGGCATAACGAGCAGTACTTC.

This clonotype came up many times. J is TRBJ1-1 and V is TRBV29-1; D remains unclear. This CDR3 contains 12 residues. Germline assignment: CDR1 SQVTM and CDR2 ANQGSEA. V dropped 1 base and J dropped 8 bases, with 11 bases sitting between them. CDR3 nucleotides: TGCAGCGTTGAAGGTGACATGGTGGAAGCTTTCTTT. Amino acid sequence: CSVEGDMVEAFF.

There are many counts of this clonotype. The chain carries TRBV15 and TRBJ1-5, with a possible D match to TRBD1 (5 bases). Germline CDR1 reads LNHNV; CDR2 reads YYDKDF (reference sequence). V was trimmed by 5 bases and J by 0 bases, leaving 11 bases between them. The CDR3 covers 15 residues. CDR3 bases: TGTGCCACCAGCGGGGGTGGGTCTAGCAATCAGCCCCAGCATTTT. The encoded protein is CATSGGGSSNQPQHF.